These T cell receptor beta chains were read from a single sample in a study of neurological immune-mediated disorders. One entry per CDR3 protein results from TCRdb running MiXCR on the 5' RACE reads. In the table there are around 80,000 distinct CDR3 sequences, about 9.4% of which are singletons. Input material: PBMCs. The receptor set was obtained from a middle-aged man in good health. Each CDR3 is given with its conserved first and last residue. D genes are given only for firm matches. Clone size is not always given. Where it is, it says once, few, many or a class for expanded clones.

clone size: many; V gene: TRBV5-6; J gene: TRBJ2-7; D gene: TRBD2; CDR3 DNA: TGTGCCAGCAGCCCTCTGGGGGGGTCCTACGAGCAGTACTTC; CDR3 protein: CASSPLGGSYEQYF
clone size: few; V gene: TRBV25-1; J gene: TRBJ1-2; D gene: -; CDR3 DNA: TGTGCCAGCAGTGAACCGATAGCTAACTATGGCTACACCTTC; CDR3 protein: CASSEPIANYGYTF
clone size: many; V gene: TRBV20-1; J gene: TRBJ1-5; D gene: -; CDR3 DNA: TGCAGTGCTAGAGATTTCCAGGCAGGTGTGGGTCAGCCCCAGCATTTT; CDR3 protein: CSARDFQAGVGQPQHF
clone size: many; V gene: TRBV6-5; J gene: TRBJ2-2; D gene: -; CDR3 DNA: TGTGCCAGCAGGGATGACAGATACACCGGGGAGCTGTTTTTT; CDR3 protein: CASRDDRYTGELFF
clone size: few; V gene: TRBV6-1; J gene: TRBJ1-4; D gene: -; CDR3 DNA: TGTGCCAGCAGTGAAGTGTGGGGGAATGAAAAACTGTTTTTT; CDR3 protein: CASSEVWGNEKLFF
clone size: many; V gene: TRBV11-2; J gene: TRBJ2-7; D gene: TRBD2; CDR3 DNA: TGTGCCAGCAGCCGTAGCGGGAGTAACTACGAGCAGTACTTC; CDR3 protein: CASSRSGSNYEQYF
clone size: many; V gene: TRBV20-1; J gene: TRBJ2-1; D gene: TRBD2; CDR3 DNA: TGCAGTGCTTCGGGCGGGGGGCCCTACAATGAGCAGTTCTTC; CDR3 protein: CSASGGGPYNEQFF
clone size: many; V gene: TRBV12-3/TRBV12-4; J gene: TRBJ1-5; D gene: -; CDR3 DNA: TGTGCCAGCAGTTTATCGGGTGGCCAGCCCCAGCATTTT; CDR3 protein: CASSLSGGQPQHF
clone size: -; V gene: TRBV5-5; J gene: TRBJ2-3; D gene: TRBD1; CDR3 DNA: TGTGCCATCAGCCTTGTTGTAACAGGGGGCGCATATACGCAGTATTTT; CDR3 protein: CAISLVVTGGAYTQYF
clone size: -; V gene: TRBV7-9; J gene: TRBJ2-7; D gene: TRBD1; CDR3 DNA: TGTGCCAGCAGCTCCCCCACCCGGGACAGGGGATCCTACGAGCAGTACTTC; CDR3 protein: CASSSPTRDRGSYEQYF
clone size: many; V gene: TRBV7-3; J gene: TRBJ2-1; D gene: TRBD2; CDR3 DNA: TGTGCCAGCAGCAACAGTAGCGGGAGCTTAAATGAGCAGTTCTTC; CDR3 protein: CASSNSSGSLNEQFF
clone size: many; V gene: TRBV18; J gene: TRBJ2-2; D gene: TRBD1; CDR3 DNA: TGTGCCAGCTCAGACTTCCGGGACAGGGGGCCGACTCGGCGATCCGGGGAGCTGTTTTTT; CDR3 protein: CASSDFRDRGPTRRSGELFF
clone size: many; V gene: TRBV28; J gene: TRBJ2-7; D gene: TRBD1; CDR3 DNA: TGTGCCAGCAGTTCTGACCGGGACAGGGGAAACTACGAGCAGTACTTC; CDR3 protein: CASSSDRDRGNYEQYF
clone size: many; V gene: TRBV5-6; J gene: TRBJ1-1; D gene: -; CDR3 DNA: TGTGCCAGCATCCACCTTATGTCTAACGCTGAAGCTTTCTTT; CDR3 protein: CASIHLMSNAEAFF
clone size: many; V gene: TRBV10-3; J gene: TRBJ2-1; D gene: -; CDR3 DNA: TGTGCCATCAGTGATAGACGAGATGAGCAGTTCTTC; CDR3 protein: CAISDRRDEQFF
clone size: many; V gene: TRBV20-1; J gene: TRBJ2-1; D gene: -; CDR3 DNA: TGCAGTGCTAGCCCCCATCTCAAGCCCTACAATGAGCAGTTCTTC; CDR3 protein: CSASPHLKPYNEQFF
clone size: many; V gene: TRBV5-1; J gene: TRBJ1-2; D gene: -; CDR3 DNA: TGCGCCAGCAGCTTGGCCGGACGGGGCTACACCTTC; CDR3 protein: CASSLAGRGYTF
clone size: many; V gene: TRBV7-9; J gene: TRBJ1-1; D gene: -; CDR3 DNA: TGTGCCAGCAGCCTCGAGGATGGGCCGGGTACTGAAGCTTTCTTT; CDR3 protein: CASSLEDGPGTEAFF
clone size: many; V gene: TRBV3-1; J gene: TRBJ2-5; D gene: TRBD1; CDR3 DNA: TGTGCCAGCAGCCAAGATTATGACAGGGTGGAGTACTTC; CDR3 protein: CASSQDYDRVEYF
clone size: many; V gene: TRBV11-2; J gene: TRBJ2-7; D gene: -; CDR3 DNA: TGTGCCAGCAGCTCAGCGCACCTAGGGGAGCAGTACTTC; CDR3 protein: CASSSAHLGEQYF
clone size: -; V gene: TRBV7-9; J gene: TRBJ2-7; D gene: -; CDR3 DNA: TGTGCCAGCAGCTTCTACCGCGGACGGACGAGCTCCTACGAGCAGTACTTC; CDR3 protein: CASSFYRGRTSSYEQYF
clone size: many; V gene: TRBV6-1; J gene: TRBJ2-7; D gene: -; CDR3 DNA: TGTGCCAGCACGTCCAGAACCTACGAGCAGTACTTC; CDR3 protein: CASTSRTYEQYF
clone size: few; V gene: TRBV15; J gene: TRBJ2-3; D gene: TRBD1; CDR3 DNA: TGTGCCACCAGCTTGGACGGACAGGGAACAACAGATACGCAGTATTTT; CDR3 protein: CATSLDGQGTTDTQYF
clone size: many; V gene: TRBV28; J gene: TRBJ2-1; D gene: TRBD2; CDR3 DNA: TGTGCCAGCAGTTTAGGCGGGGGCTCCTACAATGAGCAGTTCTTC; CDR3 protein: CASSLGGGSYNEQFF
clone size: many; V gene: TRBV5-1; J gene: TRBJ1-4; D gene: -; CDR3 DNA: TGCGCCAGCAGCTTGGACGGTCGCGGGCCCCCTCTTTCTGAAAAACTGTTTTTT; CDR3 protein: CASSLDGRGPPLSEKLFF
clone size: many; V gene: TRBV20-1; J gene: TRBJ2-2; D gene: TRBD1; CDR3 DNA: TGCAGTGCTAGAGATCCCCGGAGGGACAGGGGGCAAAGGGACACCGGGGAGCTGTTTTTT; CDR3 protein: CSARDPRRDRGQRDTGELFF
clone size: many; V gene: TRBV12-3/TRBV12-4; J gene: TRBJ2-7; D gene: TRBD1; CDR3 DNA: TGTGCCAGCAGTTATACTGGGACAGCATACGAGCAGTACTTC; CDR3 protein: CASSYTGTAYEQYF
clone size: -; V gene: TRBV7-2; J gene: TRBJ2-1; D gene: -; CDR3 DNA: TGTGCCAGCAGCTATAGAGGAGGAGACTTCTCCTACAATGAGCAGTTCTTC; CDR3 protein: CASSYRGGDFSYNEQFF
clone size: many; V gene: TRBV29-1; J gene: TRBJ1-5; D gene: -; CDR3 DNA: TGCAGCGTTGCGGAACAGGGTGGCAATCAGCCCCAGCATTTT; CDR3 protein: CSVAEQGGNQPQHF
clone size: many; V gene: TRBV7-6; J gene: TRBJ2-7; D gene: TRBD1; CDR3 DNA: TGTGCCAGCAGCCTCTACAGGGGACAGGGGGCGCTTGAGCAGTACTTC; CDR3 protein: CASSLYRGQGALEQYF
clone size: many; V gene: TRBV5-1; J gene: TRBJ1-2; D gene: -; CDR3 DNA: TGCGCCAGCAGCTTGGACGACAGCTATGGCTACACCTTC; CDR3 protein: CASSLDDSYGYTF
clone size: many; V gene: TRBV5-1; J gene: TRBJ2-6; D gene: -; CDR3 DNA: TGCGCCAGCAGCCCGCAGGCATTCTTCTCTGGGGCCAACGTCCTGACTTTC; CDR3 protein: CASSPQAFFSGANVLTF
clone size: many; V gene: TRBV12-3/TRBV12-4; J gene: TRBJ1-5; D gene: -; CDR3 DNA: TGTGCCAGCAGGGAGGGAAATCAGCCCCAGCATTTT; CDR3 protein: CASREGNQPQHF
clone size: many; V gene: TRBV7-9; J gene: TRBJ1-2; D gene: -; CDR3 DNA: TGTGCCAGCAGCTTATTCGGGGATGGCTACACCTTC; CDR3 protein: CASSLFGDGYTF
clone size: few; V gene: TRBV29-1; J gene: TRBJ2-7; D gene: -; CDR3 DNA: TGCAGCGTTTTACGTCGGGACGAGCAGTACTTC; CDR3 protein: CSVLRRDEQYF
clone size: many; V gene: TRBV29-1; J gene: TRBJ2-7; D gene: -; CDR3 DNA: TGCAGCGTTGCAGGGAACGAGCAGTACTTC; CDR3 protein: CSVAGNEQYF
clone size: -; V gene: TRBV6-6; J gene: TRBJ2-1; D gene: -; CDR3 DNA: TGTGCCAGCACTGCCGCGGTATCCTACAATGAGCAGTTCTTC; CDR3 protein: CASTAAVSYNEQFF
clone size: few; V gene: TRBV3-1; J gene: TRBJ1-1; D gene: -; CDR3 DNA: TGTGCCAGCAGCCAAGATGTGGGGGGCAGGGTCACTGAAGCTTTCTTT; CDR3 protein: CASSQDVGGRVTEAFF
clone size: many; V gene: TRBV7-2; J gene: TRBJ2-1; D gene: TRBD2; CDR3 DNA: TGTGCCAGCAGCGTTATGGGCGTCAGCGGGGGGGCCTACAATGAGCAGTTCTTC; CDR3 protein: CASSVMGVSGGAYNEQFF
clone size: many; V gene: TRBV20-1; J gene: TRBJ2-7; D gene: TRBD2; CDR3 DNA: TGCAGTCTACTAGCGAGACATTCCTACGAGCAGTACTTC; CDR3 protein: CSLLARHSYEQYF
clone size: many; V gene: TRBV6-5; J gene: TRBJ2-1; D gene: TRBD2; CDR3 DNA: TGTGCCAGCAATTTCGGGACTAGCGGGGGGGCTCTCTCCAATGAGCAGTTCTTC; CDR3 protein: CASNFGTSGGALSNEQFF
clone size: many; V gene: TRBV7-2; J gene: TRBJ2-3; D gene: TRBD1; CDR3 DNA: TGTGCCAGCAGCCTAATGCCGGGACAGGGTTCAGATACGCAGTATTTT; CDR3 protein: CASSLMPGQGSDTQYF
clone size: many; V gene: TRBV5-1; J gene: TRBJ2-7; D gene: TRBD2; CDR3 DNA: TGCGCCAGCCGCCCCTTAGCGGGGAGCTCCTACGAGCAGTACTTC; CDR3 protein: CASRPLAGSSYEQYF
clone size: many; V gene: TRBV14; J gene: TRBJ1-2; D gene: TRBD1; CDR3 DNA: TGTGCCAGCAGCCAAGGTTGGGGACAGGATGGCTACACCTTC; CDR3 protein: CASSQGWGQDGYTF
clone size: many; V gene: TRBV6-5; J gene: TRBJ1-5; D gene: -; CDR3 DNA: TGTGCCAGCAGTCGCGACAGCCTCAATCAGCCCCAGCATTTT; CDR3 protein: CASSRDSLNQPQHF
clone size: -; V gene: TRBV20-1; J gene: TRBJ2-6; D gene: TRBD1; CDR3 DNA: TGCAGTGCCCCGTACAGGGGACGGTACTCTGGGGCCAACGTCCTGACTTTC; CDR3 protein: CSAPYRGRYSGANVLTF
clone size: many; V gene: TRBV6-5; J gene: TRBJ2-7; D gene: TRBD2; CDR3 DNA: TGTGCCAGCAGTTACTCGAGTACCGGACTAGCGGGAACGTACGAGCAGTACTTC; CDR3 protein: CASSYSSTGLAGTYEQYF
clone size: many; V gene: TRBV7-9; J gene: TRBJ2-1; D gene: -; CDR3 DNA: TGTGCCAGCAGCTCCCGGGACATTATCTACAATGAGCAGTTCTTC; CDR3 protein: CASSSRDIIYNEQFF
clone size: many; V gene: TRBV5-1; J gene: TRBJ2-5; D gene: -; CDR3 DNA: TGCGCCAGCAGCTTAGGCGGGGCCCAAGAGACCCAGTACTTC; CDR3 protein: CASSLGGAQETQYF
clone size: -; V gene: TRBV5-1; J gene: TRBJ1-2; D gene: -; CDR3 DNA: TGCGCCAGCAGCTACTCCGACGCAGCCGTGTCCCCGGGAGGCTACACCTTC; CDR3 protein: CASSYSDAAVSPGGYTF
clone size: many; V gene: TRBV7-2; J gene: TRBJ2-5; D gene: TRBD2; CDR3 DNA: TGTGCCAGCAGCTCGGCGCCGGGACTAGGAGGGGAGACCCAGTACTTC; CDR3 protein: CASSSAPGLGGETQYF
clone size: -; V gene: TRBV7-6; J gene: TRBJ2-1; D gene: -; CDR3 DNA: TGTGCCAGCAGCTCTTCTCCAGAGCAGTTCTTC; CDR3 protein: CASSSSPEQFF
clone size: many; V gene: TRBV20-1; J gene: TRBJ2-7; D gene: TRBD2; CDR3 DNA: TGCAGTGCTAGCGGGGGGACGACCTACGAGCAGTACTTC; CDR3 protein: CSASGGTTYEQYF